This T cell receptor (beta chain) was sequenced in a study of blood T cell repertoires in COVID-19 (dated by TCRdb to the early 2020s). Some background on the complete study: Samples from collaborators originated in the United States, Italy and Spain and spanned both the acute and convalescent phases of COVID-19. The samples were drawn from two sources: the first 160 participants of the ongoing ImmuneRACE study, and fewer than 1,500 subjects contributed by 6 global collaborators. The dataset comprised deeply sampled blood TCRbeta repertoires from subjects exposed to, actively infected with, or recovered from COVID-19. Where available, HLA class I and class II types were taken from metadata supplied by the sample provider and were not determined by assay-based typing. The material from the prospective study consisted of cDNA or gDNA derived from T cells, B-cell-depleted T cells, or PBMCs. The sample metadata nearly always contained a de-identified subject ID, COVID-19 status, age in years and sex. The repertoires were released in a freely available public database meant as a resource for research on the immune response to SARS-CoV-2.

The germline V gene (reference sequence) provides CDR1 LNHDA and CDR2 SQIVND. At the junction V is shortened by 6 bases and J by 10 bases; bases outside the gene matches: 4. There are 13 amino acids in the CDR3, from cysteine to phenylalanine inclusive. Of the read, only the CDR3 DNA is kept; its 39 bases are in frame from base 1. Worth noting for this clone: The antigen this receptor binds is unknown. No clone much larger than this one lies a single base away; base qualities are absent.

Broad study findings and their caveats: The amount of clinical and demographic metadata varied by source and participant and was provided uncurated.

TCRbeta CDR3 regions were amplified from genomic DNA by means of the immunoSEQ Assay, a bias-controlled multiplex PCR. The authors' pipeline ran thus. The number of nucleated cells in each sample was estimated from the amplification of reference gene primers within the assay. To quantify the absolute abundance of each unique TCRbeta CDR3 rearrangement, sequence reads were collapsed and filtered. For each sample, productive Simpson clonality was calculated as the square root of Simpson's diversity index across productive rearrangements. This is the immuneACCESS table as TCRdb keeps it, with only in-frame sequences that have V and J called. A part of the clones is gone; compared with another copy, unresolved V genes explain less than half, and the rest is unexplained. The V and J calls and clone size are taken from that table; D and trimming were inferred from the DNA. Counted in this sample were around 180,000 clones; around two thirds of them appeared once. The ten largest clones take up 2.5% to 3.5% of the sample.

Each collaborating institution followed its own protocols to collect whole blood in K2EDTA tubes. For TCRbeta analysis, collaborators shipped samples as frozen whole blood, isolated PBMCs, or DNA extracted from either of those sample types. The clonotype originates from an elderly woman with acute or convalescent COVID-19. The chain was built from TRBV19 and TRBJ1-4; 11 bases in the junction line up with TRBD1. Sequenced input: peripheral blood. Here is the DNA: TGTGCCAGTAGGCTGGGACAGGGGGGAAAACTGTTTTTT. Its protein reads: CASRLGQGGKLFF.